Listed here is a single T cell receptor beta chain. Antigen specificity is unknown. Profiling relied on immunoSEQ multiplex PCR, and the TCRdb table lists in-frame clones only, not all of them. The sample has about 60,000 clones; around 81% are singletons. The data are from a study of a mutant IDH1 vaccine in newly diagnosed glioma. As for the study in general: Vaccination was launched 4-6 weeks after radiotherapy alone, or with temozolomide cycles. Previous care, which was radiotherapy, temozolomide, or both, most often involved both.

Germline CDR1 is SQVTM and CDR2 is ANQGSEA. V shed 2 bases and J shed 7 bases, with 26 bases lying between them. The CDR3 totals 17 residues. Specified time point: week 35, safety follow-up. Topical imiquimod was applied with each vaccine dose, which held 300 ug of mutant IDH1 20-mer peptide. Sequencing used PBMCs, obtained from a glioma patient whose treatment included an IDH1 peptide vaccine. This sequence joins TRBV29-1 and TRBJ1-2, with a weak D call TRBD1 (5 bases). The TCR sequence derives from a middle-aged man with glioma. CDR3 loop: CSVEFRGEGQGRAGYTF. CDR3 DNA: TGCAGCGTTGAATTTCGGGGCGAGGGGCAGGGTAGGGCTGGCTACACCTTC.